What follows is one T cell receptor beta chain and its context. Its antigen is unknown. CDR3 size: 14 residues. Per germline, CDR1 SGHRS and CDR2 YFSETQ. The V and J ends lost 4 bases and 0 bases respectively, with 8 bases between them. This record comes from a study of PD-L1 blockade in urothelial cancer. In the study overall: Blood drawn 3 weeks (second dose) and 6 weeks after treatment start was analyzed. Study-level points and caveats: Clonality of blood TCR below the median before treatment predicted better survival.

The protocol was immunoSEQ multiplex PCR, while the TCRdb copy is restricted to in-frame clones and leaves out a portion. The table records around 40,000 clones, around 88% of them present only once. This sequence joins TRBV5-1 and TRBJ1-3; D not resolved. This TCR was sampled from a man in his fifties or sixties with urothelial cancer. Material: PBMCs, obtained around atezolizumab (anti-PD-L1) treatment. The CDR3 coding sequence is TGCGCCAGCAGCGAGGCAACCTCTGGAAACACCATATATTTT. It specifies CASSEATSGNTIYF. Complete variable domain (other parts from reference TRBV5-1 and TRBJ1-3): KAGVTQTPRYLIKTRGQQVTLSCSPISGHRSVSWYQQTPGQGLQFLFEYFSETQRNKGNFPGRFSGRQFSNSRSEMNVSTLELGDSALYLCASSEATSGNTIYFGEGSWLTVV.